These 21 T cell receptor beta chains were sequenced from one sample in a study of read filtering for tumor transcriptome and immune sequencing. The library was built from 400 ng RNA with molecular barcoded adaptors for alpha/delta and beta/gamma chains. TCRdb itself ran the reads through MiXCR, one entry per CDR3 protein. This sample has roughly 18,000 distinct CDR3 sequences, with less than 25% found just once. The material sequenced was a population of CD138-negative cells sorted from bone marrow. The receptor source for this set is a donor aged 40 or older with multiple myeloma.

In this sample, this clonotype turned up many times. This chain connects TRBV7-3 to TRBJ2-3; D is unclear. The CDR3 is made up of 15 amino acids. Trimming shortened V by 0 bases and J by 3 bases, and 10 bases separated the two germline ends. In germline, CDR1 is SGHTA, CDR2 FQGTGA. The DNA for the CDR3 is TGTGCCAGCAGCTTAACGGGCCAGAGAACAGATACGCAGTATTTT. The encoded protein is CASSLTGQRTDTQYF.

This clonotype was detected ten times or more. The chain is built from TRBV3-1 and TRBJ2-2, with TRBD2 matching over 12 bases. J lost 7 bases, V lost 4 bases, and 16 bases had no gene match. Germline V gene lookup returns CDR1 LGHDT and CDR2 YNNKEL (reference sequence). CDR3 length equals 19 residues. CDR3 DNA sequence: TGTGCCAGCAGCCCCGAAGTGAGGACTAGCGGGATTACCTACGGGGAGCTGTTTTTT. Translated: CASSPEVRTSGITYGELFF.

J is TRBJ1-6 and V is TRBV2; TRBD1 might be the D (6 bases). Trimming took off 5 bases at V and 4 bases at J, with 15 bases between the two ends. This CDR3 has 16 residues. Looked up from germline, CDR1 is SNHLY and CDR2 is FYNNEI. DNA for the CDR3: TGTGCCAGCAGTAAATTTTCCGGGACATATAATTCACCCCTCCACTTT. Protein sequence: CASSKFSGTYNSPLHF.

By sample fraction, this clonotype is medium-sized. The V call is TRBV14, the J call TRBJ2-1, with D possibly matching TRBD2 (5 bases). The germline CDR1 and CDR2 sequences are SGHDN and FVKESK. CDR3 length: 13 amino acids. Trimming took off 1 base at V and 8 bases at J, with 9 bases between the two ends. The CDR3 region has the DNA TGTGCCAGCAGCCAAGGAGGGTTGCATGAGCAGTTCTTC. Translated: CASSQGGLHEQFF. Looking up the rest from reference TRBV14 and TRBJ2-1 gives the full variable domain: EAGVTQFPSHSVIEKGQTVTLRCDPISGHDNLYWYRRVMGKEIKFLLHFVKESKQDESGMPNNRFLAERTGGTYSTLKVQPAELEDSGVYFCASSQGGLHEQFFGPGTRLTVL.

There are many counts of this clonotype. The chain joins TRBV7-3 to TRBJ2-3; 7 nucleotides agree with TRBD2. After removal of 5 bases from V and 0 bases from J, the junction contained 5 bases not matched to a gene. The CDR3 is made up of 15 amino acids. Germline CDR1 reads SGHTA; CDR2 reads FQGTGA. CDR3 bases: TGTGCCAGCAGCCGTAGCGGGCCTAGCACAGATACGCAGTATTTT. As protein: CASSRSGPSTDTQYF.

In this sample, this clonotype turned up many times. The chain couples TRBV19 to TRBJ2-7, with 10 nucleotides matching TRBD2. This CDR3 is built from 17 residues. Germline V gene data show CDR1 as LNHDA and CDR2 as SQIVND (reference sequence). The trim removed 5 bases at V and 3 bases at J, leaving 13 bases unmatched. The CDR3 protein is CASSPGGLAPSGYEQYF. The CDR3 coding sequence is TGTGCCAGTAGTCCCGGGGGACTAGCGCCGTCCGGCTACGAGCAGTACTTC.

V is TRBV19 and J is TRBJ2-7; 9 nucleotides agree with TRBD1. Germline-derived CDR1 and CDR2 are LNHDA and SQIVND (reference sequence). Unmatched junction bases numbered 6, after V lost 1 base and J lost 5 bases. CDR3 length: 15 amino acids. As DNA, the CDR3 is TGTGCCAGTAGTATAGGTCGGGACAGGGTCCACGAGCAGTACTTC. This encodes CASSIGRDRVHEQYF.

About this clonotype: Germline is not matched at one junction end, which may reflect a read error. The chain recombines TRBV7-9 with TRBJ2-1, with TRBD2 identical over 8 bases. CDR3 length: 18 residues. Looked up from germline, CDR1 is SEHNR and CDR2 is FQNEAQ (reference sequence). The DNA for the CDR3 is TGTGCCAGCCGCTTAGGTCTGTCGTTAGCGGGACCCTACAATGAGCAGTTCTTC. Amino acid sequence: CASRLGLSLAGPYNEQFF.

This clonotype was detected once. The junction departs from the called germline gene at one end, perhaps through a read error. The chain employs TRBV9 and TRBJ2-1; 11 bases are a match to TRBD2. The V gene's germline CDR1 is SGDLS and CDR2 YYNGEE. This CDR3 has 17 amino acids. As DNA, the CDR3 is TGTGCCAGCAGCGCCTTCCTAGCGGGAGGCTCCTACAATGAGCAGCTCTTC. Its protein is CASSAFLAGGSYNEQLF.

Many counts were recorded for this clonotype. This chain uses TRBV18 with TRBJ1-1; D is perhaps TRBD1 (6 bases). The CDR3 sequence is 15 residues long. Per germline, CDR1 KGHSH and CDR2 LQKENI. Trimming cost V 1 base and J 3 bases, with 12 bases left between them. The CDR3 coding sequence is TGTGCCAGCTCACCACTTTTGGGGGCCGACACTGAAGCTTTCTTT. This sequence encodes CASSPLLGADTEAFF.

The table lists this clonotype with a few counts. This chain joins TRBV14 and TRBJ2-2; no reliable D call. Trimming removed 4 bases from V and 8 bases from J, with 8 bases in between. The CDR3 extends over 12 amino acids. CDR1 SGHDN and CDR2 FVKESK come from the germline V gene. This CDR3 reads CASSLTLGELFF. In nucleotides, the CDR3 is TGTGCCAGCAGCCTTACTTTGGGGGAGCTGTTTTTT. Drawing the rest from reference TRBV14 and TRBJ2-2, the complete variable domain is EAGVTQFPSHSVIEKGQTVTLRCDPISGHDNLYWYRRVMGKEIKFLLHFVKESKQDESGMPNNRFLAERTGGTYSTLKVQPAELEDSGVYFCASSLTLGELFFGEGSRLTVL.

V and J are TRBV2 and TRBJ1-1; weak D call: TRBD1 (5 bases). CDR1 is SNHLY, CDR2 FYNNEI, per germline. This CDR3 has 12 residues. V lost 2 bases, J lost 7 bases, and 8 bases lay in between. This chain's CDR3 is CASSERQGEAFF. The DNA of the CDR3 is TGTGCCAGCAGTGAAAGGCAGGGTGAAGCTTTCTTT.

By frequency in the sample, this clonotype is medium-sized. CDR3 region: CASMDRGLPEAFF. In nucleotides, the CDR3 is TGTGCCAGCATGGACAGGGGGCTCCCTGAAGCTTTCTTT. The chain joins TRBV7-9 to TRBJ1-1, with 11 bases aligning to TRBD1. Looked up from germline, CDR1 is SEHNR and CDR2 is FQNEAQ (reference sequence). The CDR3 is made up of 13 amino acids. Trimming took 7 bases from V and 6 from J; bases not matched to a gene: 4.

This clonotype was detected ten times or more. The rearrangement joins TRBV28 to TRBJ2-2; the match to TRBD1 covers 10 bases. CDR3 length: 15 amino acids. V lost 7 bases to trimming and J lost 6 bases; unmatched junction nucleotides: 8. CDR1 and CDR2 (germline): MDHEN, SYDVKM. In DNA form, the CDR3 reads TGTGCCAGCAAAACCGGGACAGGGGTCTCCGGGGAGCTGTTTTTT. It translates to CASKTGTGVSGELFF.

This clonotype has a count of ten or more. The chain is built from TRBV5-1 and TRBJ2-2; TRBD2 matches 8 bases. CDR1 is SGHRS, CDR2 YFSETQ, per germline. There are 15 residues in the CDR3. J gave up 7 bases and V 2 bases, and 7 bases lay outside the gene matches. The CDR3 DNA follows: TGCGCCAGCAGCTTCGGAGCGGGAGAGAACGGGGAGCTGTTTTTT. Translating it yields CASSFGAGENGELFF.

To note about this clonotype: A junction boundary mismatches the germline segment, possibly from a read error. The chain combines TRBV28 with TRBJ2-6; D possibly corresponds to TRBD1 (6 bases). This CDR3 comprises 18 residues. Per the germline V gene, CDR1 is MDHEN and CDR2 is SYDVKM. The CDR3 loop is CASSRYGQPKTGADVLTF. CDR3 bases: TGTGCCAGCAGTCGCTATGGACAGCCGAAGACTGGGGCCGACGTCCTGACTTTC. Using reference TRBV28 and TRBJ2-6 for the parts outside the CDR3, the full variable domain is DVKVTQSSRYLVKRTGEKVFLECVQDMDHENMFWYRQDPGLGLRLIYFSYDVKMKEKGDIPEGYSVSREKKERFSLILESASTNQTSMYLCASSRYGQPKTGADVLTFGAGSRLTVL.

This clonotype was recorded only once. This sequence may be a read error, since a much larger clone differs from it by one base. This rearrangement joins TRBV20-1 to TRBJ2-4; D is perhaps TRBD2 (5 bases). The V and J ends lost 1 base and 3 bases respectively, with 16 bases between them. This CDR3 contains 16 residues. Germline V gene data show CDR1 as DFQATT and CDR2 as SNEGSKA (reference sequence). CDR3 nucleotides: TGCAGTGCTAGAGGCGGGTCAGCCGAAGACAAAAACATTCAGTACTTC. This gives the protein CSARGGSAEDKNIQYF.

Worth noting for this clonotype: This may come from a read error, since a much larger clone is one base off. The J gene is TRBJ2-6, the V gene TRBV7-9; D could derive from TRBD1 or TRBD2 (5 bases each). The CDR3 extends over 15 amino acids. Germline loops: CDR1 SEHNR, CDR2 FQNEAQ (reference sequence). CDR3 loop: CASSSAETGADVLTF. The CDR3 DNA reads as TGTGCCAGCAGCTCAGCGGAGACCGGGGCCGACGTCCTGACTTTC. Full variable domain (rest looked up from reference TRBV7-9 and TRBJ2-6): DTGVSQNPRHKITKRGQNVTFRCDPISEHNRLYWYRQTLGQGPEFLTYFQNEAQLEKSRLLSDRFSAERPKGSFSTLEIQRTEQGDSAMYLCASSSAETGADVLTFGAGSRLTVL.

This clonotype has ten or more counts. The genes are TRBV20-1 and TRBJ1-1, with D unclear. Deletions cut 4 bases from V and 0 bases from J, with 12 bases between. CDR1 is DFQATT, CDR2 SNEGSKA, per germline (reference sequence). This CDR3 comprises 14 residues. Written as DNA, the CDR3 is TGCAGTGCTACCCCGGGTAGCATGAACACTGAAGCTTTCTTT. This translates into CSATPGSMNTEAFF.

A word on this clonotype: A junction end diverges from the germline sequence, so it may reflect a read error. The chain uses TRBV5-5 and TRBJ2-7; TRBD2 aligns across 7 bases. Germline CDR1 SGHKS, CDR2 YYEKEE (reference sequence). The CDR3 is made up of 15 amino acids. CDR3 amino acids: CASGLSGGTSYEQYF. As DNA, the CDR3 is TGTGCCAGCGGCTTGTCGGGGGGAACCTCCTACGAGCAGTACTTC. Combining the CDR3 with reference TRBV5-5 and TRBJ2-7 gives the whole variable domain DAGVTQSPTHLIKTRGQQVTLRCSPISGHKSVSWYQQVLGQGPQFIFQYYEKEERGRGNFPDRFSARQFPNYSSELNVNALLLGDSALYLCASGLSGGTSYEQYFGPGTRLTVT.

There are many counts of this clonotype. The chain employs TRBV27 and TRBJ2-3; a possible D gene is TRBD1 (5 bases). Trimming shortened V by 6 bases and J by 1 base, and 8 bases separated the two germline ends. This CDR3 has 13 amino acids. CDR1 and CDR2 (germline): MNHEY, SMNVEV (reference sequence). The CDR3 reads CASSGHGTDTQYF. The CDR3, as DNA: TGTGCCAGCAGCGGACACGGCACAGATACGCAGTATTTT.